The 13 T cell receptor beta chains below come from one sample, sequenced in a study of liver allograft versus peripheral blood T cells. Turning to the study itself: Transplanted livers and recipients' peripheral blood had their T cell receptor repertoires compared.

TCRdb reprocessed the reads with MiXCR, giving one entry per CDR3 protein. The sample lists around 9,000 distinct CDR3 sequences, approximately 18% seen once, with around 23% in the top ten. All receptors derive from a human patient who had a liver transplant. Certain T cells may be donor cells from the graft.

This clonotype was recorded at least ten times. The V call is TRBV6-5, the J call TRBJ1-2; D is ambiguous. The V gene's germline CDR1 is MNHEY and CDR2 SVGAGI. This CDR3 has 11 residues. The V end lost 6 bases, the J end lost 4 bases, and 6 bases lay between the germline ends. CDR3 coding DNA: TGTGCCAGCAGGGACTTCTATGGCTACACCTTC. Translation: CASRDFYGYTF.

The chain is built from TRBV6-5 and TRBJ2-2; 7 nucleotides match TRBD1. This CDR3 is 17 amino acids long. Trimming cost V 2 bases and J 7 bases; bases outside gene matches: 13. Germline values: CDR1 MNHEY, CDR2 SVGAGI. The CDR3 nucleotides read TGTGCCAGCAGTTACCGGACAGACAGGGAAAGGGGCGGGGAGCTGTTTTTT. Protein: CASSYRTDRERGGELFF.

This clonotype has just a few counts. The rearrangement uses TRBV15 and TRBJ2-2, with D perhaps TRBD1 (6 bases). CDR1 is LNHNV, CDR2 YYDKDF, per germline (reference sequence). This CDR3 has 16 amino acids. Trimming pared 5 bases from V and 1 base from J, leaving 14 bases between. CDR3 DNA sequence: TGTGCCACCAGCTTTATCAGGGGCTTGAACACCGGGGAGCTGTTTTTT. It is translated as CATSFIRGLNTGELFF.

The gene calls are TRBV6-6 and TRBJ1-5; tentatively, D is TRBD1 (6 bases). The ends were cut back, 1 base at V and 5 bases at J, with 9 bases in the middle. Germline lookup yields CDR1 MNHNY and CDR2 SVGAGI (reference sequence). The CDR3 is made up of 14 amino acids. CDR3 in DNA: TGTGCCAGCAGTTACTTGGGGGCAGATCAGCCCCAGCATTTT. Encoded protein: CASSYLGADQPQHF.

The chain joins TRBV2 to TRBJ1-2, with 7 bases identical to TRBD1. Trimming removed 4 bases from V and 7 bases from J; junction bases left unmatched: 3. Germline CDR1 and CDR2: SNHLY and FYNNEI. The length of the CDR3 is 12 residues. CDR3 sequence: CASSGQGGGYTF. In DNA form, the CDR3 reads TGTGCCAGCAGTGGACAGGGCGGTGGCTACACCTTC.

The sample holds many counts of this clonotype. This rearrangement joins TRBV24-1 to TRBJ2-1; possibly TRBD2 for D (6 bases). This CDR3 contains 13 residues. The V gene's germline CDR1 is KGHDR and CDR2 SFDVKD. V was clipped by 4 bases and J by 10 bases, with 13 bases between them. The CDR3 sequence: CATSDRLEDEQFF. The CDR3 region has the DNA TGTGCCACCAGTGACCGACTAGAGGACGAGCAGTTCTTC.

The J gene is TRBJ1-3, the V gene TRBV19; possible D gene TRBD1, 6 bases. Germline lookup yields CDR1 LNHDA and CDR2 SQIVND (reference sequence). The V end lost 10 bases, the J end lost 4 bases, and 11 bases lay between the germline ends. The CDR3 extends over 12 amino acids. CDR3 sequence reads: CATGQRGNTIYF. DNA for the CDR3: TGTGCCACGGGACAACGGGGAAACACCATATATTTT.

This clonotype occurred a few times. The rearrangement uses TRBV5-6 and TRBJ2-7; TRBD2 might be the D (6 bases). Trimming left V 1 base short and J 2 bases short, with 19 bases between. Germline-derived CDR1 and CDR2 are SGHDT and YYEEEE. The CDR3 sequence is 17 residues long. The chain's CDR3 is CASSLTSLTAPPYEQYF. The CDR3 nucleotides read TGTGCCAGCAGCTTGACTAGCCTCACAGCCCCCCCCTACGAGCAGTACTTC.

This clonotype was recorded a few times. V is TRBV6-5 and J is TRBJ1-2, with no clear D. The CDR3 consists of 13 residues. V was shortened by 4 bases and J by 0 bases, with 6 bases between the two germline ends. Germline V gives CDR1 MNHEY, CDR2 SVGAGI. The CDR3 DNA reads TGTGCCAGCAGTTTAAGAGCTAACTATGGCTACACCTTC. Translation: CASSLRANYGYTF.

This clonotype was observed many times. V usage is TRBV20-1 and J usage is TRBJ1-1; no reliable D call. The V end was cut by 7 bases, the J end by 6 bases, with 12 bases between. The CDR3 spans 11 residues. The germline V gene has CDR1 DFQATT and CDR2 SNEGSKA (reference sequence). CDR3 residues: CSVRVGSEAFF. The CDR3 DNA is TGCAGTGTGAGGGTTGGGTCTGAAGCTTTCTTT.

The genes are TRBV25-1 and TRBJ1-4; no definite D call. The germline CDR1 and CDR2 sequences are MGHDK and SYGVNS. The CDR3 spans 13 residues. The germline V and J ends were trimmed by 4 bases and 0 bases, with 3 bases remaining between them. The CDR3 loop is CASSGATNEKLFF. DNA of the CDR3: TGTGCCAGCAGTGGGGCAACTAATGAAAAACTGTTTTTT. The full variable domain, with the rest looked up from reference TRBV25-1 and TRBJ1-4, is EADIYQTPRYLVIGTGKKITLECSQTMGHDKMYWYQQDPGMELHLIHYSYGVNSTEKGDLSSESTVSRIRTEHFPLTLESARPSHTSQYLCASSGATNEKLFFGSGTQLSVL.

This clonotype is medium-sized within its sample. J is TRBJ1-4 and V is TRBV18, with no clear D. CDR1 KGHSH and CDR2 LQKENI come from the germline V gene. The CDR3 is made up of 14 amino acids. Trimming stripped 4 bases from V and 5 bases from J, with 11 bases between. The CDR3 loop is CASSRRTGNEKLFF. Here the CDR3 DNA reads TGTGCCAGCTCACGACGGACGGGGAATGAAAAACTGTTTTTT.

The V gene is TRBV19, the J gene TRBJ1-2; D unclear. Between the trimmed V and J ends, which lost 5 bases and 6 bases, there was a span of 13 bases. Germline CDR1 LNHDA, CDR2 SQIVND (reference sequence). This CDR3 contains 13 residues. The CDR3 sequence: CASSLGSGDGYTF. For the CDR3, the DNA is TGTGCCAGTAGTTTGGGTAGCGGGGATGGCTACACCTTC.